This TCR beta chain was identified during a study of blood T cell repertoires in COVID-19. Study-wide background: Sites across the United States, Italy and Spain contributed samples from acute and convalescent COVID-19.

In the original processing: Amplification from reference gene primers served as the basis for estimated nucleated cell counts. Libraries were prepared by immunoSEQ multiplex PCR; TCRdb keeps only in-frame clonotypes and omits some of them. That table is the source of V, J and clone size, and D and trimming were worked out from the DNA. The data contain 150,000 or so clones, 92% of them singletons. Trimming shortened V by 7 bases and J by 4 bases, and 20 bases separated the two germline ends. This CDR3 has 16 amino acids. Germline CDR1 reads LNHDA; CDR2 reads SQIVND (reference sequence). V gene TRBV19 combines with J gene TRBJ2-1; weak D call: TRBD1 (6 bases). Sequenced: peripheral blood. This clonotype was sampled from a man under 40 with COVID-19, enrolled during active disease. CDR3 sequence (DNA): TGTGCCAGTACCACTGCACCAGACAGGCCGTACAATGAGCAGTTCTTC. It encodes CASTTAPDRPYNEQFF.